The sequence of this T cell receptor (beta chain) was determined in a study of chemoradiotherapy in HPV16-positive cancers. About the research overall: Candidate HPV-specific T-cell clones and common TCR motifs came from functional assays in two HPV16-positive patients.

CDR1 is MGHRA and CDR2 is YSYEKL in the germline V gene. This CDR3 spans 13 amino acids. V lost 4 bases to trimming and J lost 6 bases; unmatched junction nucleotides: 5. Repertoires were sampled repeatedly during chemoradiotherapy. About this clone: Its antigen remains unknown.

General study results and limits: For HPV16-positive patients, expanding HPV-responsive T cells associated with longer recurrence-free survival.

TCRdb's copy holds only in-frame clones and misses some; the assay was immunoSEQ multiplex PCR. Among about 6,400 clones listed, around 85% were seen once. The sequences come from tumor tissue, collected from a patient who underwent chemoradiotherapy. The TCR was taken from a human donor with HPV-associated anogenital cancer. The rearrangement links TRBV4-1 to TRBJ1-2; 7 nucleotides align to TRBD1. The CDR3 sequence is CASSPRGFDGYTF. In DNA form, the CDR3 reads TGCGCCAGCAGCCCCAGGGGGTTTGATGGCTACACCTTC.